These T cell receptor beta chains were read from a single sample in a study of blood T cell repertoires in COVID-19. Profiled with immunoSEQ multiplex PCR; TCRdb holds only in-frame clones, not every one. Here the sample spans approximately 500,000 clones, 88% being singletons. The sequenced material came from PBMCs or T cells enriched from blood (not recorded which). Receptors were obtained from a woman aged 40 to 50 who had recovered from COVID-19. CDR3s include the opening cysteine and the closing phenylalanine or tryptophan. D genes are given only for firm matches. Size values are once, few and many counts, or a class for expanded clones, and some rows have none.

>TRBD2|.|TRBJ2-1|TRBV7-9
TGTGCCACCAGAACCTTGTTTAGCGGGAGAAATGAGCAGTTCTTC
CATRTLFSGRNEQFF
>.|.|TRBJ1-4|TRBV4-3
TGCGCCAGCAGCCACGGGATCCTTACGGAGGAAAAACTGTTTTTT
CASSHGILTEEKLFF
>TRBD2|.|TRBJ2-3|TRBV7-6
TGTGCCAGCAGCTCACCGGGACTAGGCACAGATACGCAGTATTTT
CASSSPGLGTDTQYF
>.|.|TRBJ2-1|TRBV5-1
TGCGCCAGCATCCAGGGCAATGAGCAGTTCTTC
CASIQGNEQFF
>TRBD1|.|TRBJ1-5|TRBV5-1
TGCGCCAGCAGCCCGACAGGGTTTAGCAATCAGCCCCAGCATTTT
CASSPTGFSNQPQHF
>TRBD1|.|TRBJ2-7|TRBV7-2
TGTGCCAGCAGCCGGACAGGGGGCTTCTACGAGCAGTACTTC
CASSRTGGFYEQYF
>.|.|TRBJ2-7|TRBV6-2/TRBV6-3
TGTGCCAGCAGCCACCGGGACACCGACGAGCAGTACTTC
CASSHRDTDEQYF
>.|few|TRBJ2-7|TRBV15
TGTGCCACCAGCAGAGATCCCATTGACGAGCAGTACTTC
CATSRDPIDEQYF
>.|.|TRBJ2-1|TRBV2
TGTGCCAGCAGTGATCAGTGGAATGAGCAGTTCTTC
CASSDQWNEQFF
>.|.|TRBJ1-2|TRBV6-6
TGTGCCAGCACCTACGCGGGAGACTACACCTTC
CASTYAGDYTF
>TRBD1|.|TRBJ1-1|TRBV19
TGTGCCAGTAGTACAATACCGGGACAGGGGGGACTATCGTTAGCTTTCTTT
CASSTIPGQGGLSLAFF
>.|.|TRBJ1-4|TRBV2
TGTGCCAGCAGTGCCGTAACAGCTAATGAAAAACTGTTTTTT
CASSAVTANEKLFF
>.|.|TRBJ2-1|TRBV11-1
TGTGCCAGCAGCATCACAGGGGAGCAGTTCTTC
CASSITGEQFF
>TRBD1|.|TRBJ2-7|TRBV19
TGTGCCAGTAGTATAGGACAGGGCTACGAGCAGTACTTC
CASSIGQGYEQYF
>TRBD2|.|TRBJ2-7|TRBV12-3/TRBV12-4
TGTGCCTCCCGACTAGCGGGATTCTACGAGCAGTACTTC
CASRLAGFYEQYF
>.|.|TRBJ1-3|TRBV12-5
TGTGCTAGTGGTTTGGTATTTAACAGGGTAAGCTCTGGAAACACCATATATTTT
CASGLVFNRVSSGNTIYF
>.|.|TRBJ1-6|TRBV15
TGTGCCACCGGACCGGGCCGGGGGTGGCCTTCACCCCTCCACTTT
CATGPGRGWPSPLHF
>.|few|TRBJ1-1|TRBV18
TGTGCCAGCTCCGGAGGACAGCGCCTCCACACTGAAGCTTTCTTT
CASSGGQRLHTEAFF
>.|.|TRBJ1-1|TRBV6-2/TRBV6-3
TGTGCCAGCAGTTACTCGATGAGGGAAGCTTTCTTT
CASSYSMREAFF
>TRBD1|.|TRBJ1-1|TRBV3-1/TRBV3-2
TGTGCCAGCAGCCATGAGCCCGGACAGGGTATTAATGAAGCTTTCTTT
CASSHEPGQGINEAFF
>.|once|TRBJ2-7|TRBV3-1/TRBV3-2
TGTGCCAGCAGCCACCTGGAGTACGAGCAGTACTTC
CASSHLEYEQYF
>.|.|TRBJ1-1|TRBV10-3
TGTGCCATCAGTGAGTCAGAGGGATTGAAAGCTTTCTTT
CAISESEGLKAFF
>.|.|TRBJ1-6|TRBV10-3
TGTGCCACGGAGGGGATTAATTCACCCCTCCACTTT
CATEGINSPLHF
>TRBD2|.|TRBJ2-7|TRBV5-6
TGTGCCAGCAGCACACCTAGCGGGGAAGGGGCCTACGAGCAGTACTTC
CASSTPSGEGAYEQYF
>TRBD1|.|TRBJ1-3|TRBV18
TGTGCCAGCTCACCGCGACAGGGTCAATACACCATATATTTT
CASSPRQGQYTIYF
>.|.|TRBJ2-7|TRBV7-2
TGTGCCAGCAGCTTAGTCCTTGCGGGAGAGCAGTACTTC
CASSLVLAGEQYF
>.|.|TRBJ1-4|TRBV4-3
TGCGCCAGCAGCCAAGATTTAGCTAATGAAAAACTGTTTTTT
CASSQDLANEKLFF
>.|once|TRBJ2-5|TRBV3-1/TRBV3-2
TGTGCCAGCAGCCATCCGACGGGAGAGACCCAGTACTTC
CASSHPTGETQYF
>.|once|TRBJ2-5|TRBV10-3
TGTGCCATCTCCCAGACCGGGCCGGGGGAACCGGAGACCCAGTACTTC
CAISQTGPGEPETQYF
>TRBD1|once|TRBJ2-7|TRBV5-5
TGTGCCAGCAGCTTACACCCACCAGGGGGCCGGTCGTTTTACGAGCAGTACTTC
CASSLHPPGGRSFYEQYF
>.|.|TRBJ2-7|TRBV19
TGTGCCAGTAGTATACAGGGGAGCTCCTACGAGCAGTACTTC
CASSIQGSSYEQYF
>TRBD1|.|TRBJ2-7|TRBV12-3/TRBV12-4
TGTGCCAGCAGTCCCACAGGGGGAAACGAGCAGTACTTC
CASSPTGGNEQYF
>TRBD1|.|TRBJ1-2|TRBV7-9
TGTGCCAGTAGCCGGGACAGGGCAGGCTACACCTTC
CASSRDRAGYTF
>TRBD1|.|TRBJ2-7|TRBV19
TGTGCCAGTAGATTGAGAACAGGGGGCGGAGGCGAGCAGTACTTC
CASRLRTGGGGEQYF
>.|.|TRBJ2-3|TRBV12-3/TRBV12-4
TGTGCCAGCAGTCGACTAGCAGATACGCAGTATTTT
CASSRLADTQYF
>.|.|TRBJ1-1|TRBV10-3
TGTGCCATCAGTGAGCTACAGGGAAGAACTGAAGCTTTCTTT
CAISELQGRTEAFF
>.|.|TRBJ2-1|TRBV11-2
TGTGCCAGCAGCTTACTTTTGCAGACTAAAAACAATGAGCAGTTCTTC
CASSLLLQTKNNEQFF
>TRBD1|few|TRBJ1-1|TRBV3-1/TRBV3-2
TGTGCCAGCAGCCGAGTGACAGGGGCCACTGAAGCTTTCTTT
CASSRVTGATEAFF
>TRBD2|.|TRBJ2-2|TRBV2
TGTGCCAGCAGACGGGACTACACCACCGGGGAGCTGTTTTTT
CASRRDYTTGELFF
>.|once|TRBJ1-1|TRBV5-4
TGTGCCAGCAGTCGGACAGAGGGGACTGAAGCTTTCTTT
CASSRTEGTEAFF
>TRBD1|.|TRBJ1-2|TRBV27
TGTGCCAGCAGGAGGGGGGCGGACAGGATTAACTATGGCTACACCTTC
CASRRGADRINYGYTF
>.|.|TRBJ2-5|TRBV6-4
TGTGCCAGCAGTCCAGGACTCCAAAAAGAGACCCAGTACTTC
CASSPGLQKETQYF
>TRBD1|once|TRBJ1-2|TRBV27
TGTGCCAGCAGAACAGTCTTGACAGGGGTAGACTATGGCTACACCTTC
CASRTVLTGVDYGYTF
>.|.|TRBJ2-7|TRBV18
TGTGCCAGCTCACCATCCCAGGTGAAGTACGAGCAGTACTTC
CASSPSQVKYEQYF
>TRBD1|.|TRBJ2-1|TRBV6-5
TGTGCCAGCAGACCAAAGGGACAGTTCAATGAGCAGTTCTTC
CASRPKGQFNEQFF